A selection of T cell receptor beta chains follows, all from one sample in a study of control samples from healthy donors and cancer patients. The table came from immunoSEQ multiplex PCR; TCRdb's copy has only in-frame clones and leaves some out. The table records fewer than 25,000 clones, 88% of them present only once. The sequencing input was PBMCs. Receptors were obtained from a woman aged 60-75 years with head and neck cancer. Both conserved end residues are part of each CDR3. The D gene is left open where the match is weak. Expanded clones are given a class, and other clones once, few, many or no size at all.

cdr3_nt: TGTGCCAGCAGCCGGGACAGGGGCGAAGATACGCAGTATTTT; cdr3_aa: CASSRDRGEDTQYF; clone_size: NA; j_call: TRBJ2-3; v_call: TRBV7-9; d_call: TRBD1
cdr3_nt: TGTGCCAGCTCGCAGGCCTTCAGCACAGATACGCAGTATTTT; cdr3_aa: CASSQAFSTDTQYF; clone_size: few; j_call: TRBJ2-3; v_call: TRBV18; d_call: NA
cdr3_nt: TGTGCCAGCAGCTCGCAGGGGGACTACGAGCAGTACTTC; cdr3_aa: CASSSQGDYEQYF; clone_size: NA; j_call: TRBJ2-7; v_call: TRBV5-5; d_call: TRBD1
cdr3_nt: TGTGCCAGCAGGAAGGACAGCGGAAATGAAAAACTGTTTTTT; cdr3_aa: CASRKDSGNEKLFF; clone_size: NA; j_call: TRBJ1-4; v_call: TRBV27; d_call: NA
cdr3_nt: TGCGCCAGCAGCTTGCAGGGGAGCGCCGGTGGCTACACCTTC; cdr3_aa: CASSLQGSAGGYTF; clone_size: NA; j_call: TRBJ1-2; v_call: TRBV5-1; d_call: NA
cdr3_nt: TGTGCCAGCAGTACCCAAGGGGGAGTTTTCTTTATCAATGAGCAGTTCTTC; cdr3_aa: CASSTQGGVFFINEQFF; clone_size: NA; j_call: TRBJ2-1; v_call: TRBV27; d_call: NA
cdr3_nt: TGCGCCAGCAGCTTACCCAGCGGGAGTTCTAACGAGCAGTACTTC; cdr3_aa: CASSLPSGSSNEQYF; clone_size: NA; j_call: TRBJ2-7; v_call: TRBV5-1; d_call: TRBD2
cdr3_nt: TGTGCCAGCAGCTTGGTTACAGGGGCTGGGGCCAACGTCCTGACTTTC; cdr3_aa: CASSLVTGAGANVLTF; clone_size: NA; j_call: TRBJ2-6; v_call: TRBV5-4; d_call: TRBD1
cdr3_nt: TGTGCCAGCAGCCCGAGTGTGGTCGGCGAGCAGTACTTC; cdr3_aa: CASSPSVVGEQYF; clone_size: NA; j_call: TRBJ2-7; v_call: TRBV7-9; d_call: NA
cdr3_nt: TGTGCCAGCAGCTGGGGAGGACAGGGGGCGTACGAGCAGTACTTC; cdr3_aa: CASSWGGQGAYEQYF; clone_size: NA; j_call: TRBJ2-7; v_call: TRBV25-1; d_call: TRBD1
cdr3_nt: TGTGCCAGCAGTTTAGATGGGGCGGGTGGAAACACCATATATTTT; cdr3_aa: CASSLDGAGGNTIYF; clone_size: NA; j_call: TRBJ1-3; v_call: TRBV28; d_call: NA
cdr3_nt: TGTGCCAGCAGCCTTAGCACAGATACGCAGTATTTT; cdr3_aa: CASSLSTDTQYF; clone_size: NA; j_call: TRBJ2-3; v_call: TRBV13; d_call: NA
cdr3_nt: TGTGCCAGCAGCGGACAGGGAAGCTCCTACAATGAGCAGTTCTTC; cdr3_aa: CASSGQGSSYNEQFF; clone_size: NA; j_call: TRBJ2-1; v_call: TRBV7-9; d_call: TRBD1
cdr3_nt: TGTGCCAGCGGGGGAAGGAACACTGAAGCTTTCTTT; cdr3_aa: CASGGRNTEAFF; clone_size: NA; j_call: TRBJ1-1; v_call: TRBV11-2; d_call: NA
cdr3_nt: TGCGCCAGCAGCTTGGAAGAAAGGTTTCGGGTTTACGGCTCTGGGGCCAACGTCCTGACTTTC; cdr3_aa: CASSLEERFRVYGSGANVLTF; clone_size: NA; j_call: TRBJ2-6; v_call: TRBV5-1; d_call: NA
cdr3_nt: TGCGCCAGCAGCTTGACAGGGGTGGCATACGAGCAGTACTTC; cdr3_aa: CASSLTGVAYEQYF; clone_size: NA; j_call: TRBJ2-7; v_call: TRBV5-1; d_call: TRBD1
cdr3_nt: TGTGCCAGCAGCTTCGGGGCAGGGGCCTACGAGCAGTACTTC; cdr3_aa: CASSFGAGAYEQYF; clone_size: once; j_call: TRBJ2-7; v_call: TRBV7-2; d_call: NA
cdr3_nt: TGCGCCAGCAGCCTGGGACAGACCTCTGGAAACACCATATATTTT; cdr3_aa: CASSLGQTSGNTIYF; clone_size: NA; j_call: TRBJ1-3; v_call: TRBV5-1; d_call: TRBD1
cdr3_nt: TGTGCCAGCAGTTTAAGGGGCGAGCAGCCCCAGCATTTT; cdr3_aa: CASSLRGEQPQHF; clone_size: once; j_call: TRBJ1-5; v_call: TRBV12-3/TRBV12-4; d_call: NA
cdr3_nt: TGCGCCAGCAGCCAAGACCAGGTCAACACCGGGGAGCTGTTTTTT; cdr3_aa: CASSQDQVNTGELFF; clone_size: once; j_call: TRBJ2-2; v_call: TRBV4-1; d_call: NA
cdr3_nt: TGTGCCACCAGTGACCCGGGACTAGCGGGTAAGAGGGATACGCAGTATTTT; cdr3_aa: CATSDPGLAGKRDTQYF; clone_size: NA; j_call: TRBJ2-3; v_call: TRBV24-1; d_call: TRBD2
cdr3_nt: TGTGCCAGCAGCTTAGCCTCCGGGAAGGGGAATGGCTACACCTTC; cdr3_aa: CASSLASGKGNGYTF; clone_size: NA; j_call: TRBJ1-2; v_call: TRBV11-2; d_call: NA
cdr3_nt: TGTGCCAGCTCCCTCCGGCGGTACAACTCCTACGAGCAGTACTTC; cdr3_aa: CASSLRRYNSYEQYF; clone_size: NA; j_call: TRBJ2-7; v_call: TRBV2; d_call: NA
cdr3_nt: TGTGCCAGCAGCCTAAGATTCACCTACGAGCAGTACTTC; cdr3_aa: CASSLRFTYEQYF; clone_size: NA; j_call: TRBJ2-7; v_call: TRBV11-2; d_call: NA
cdr3_nt: TGTGCCAGCAGCTTCAGTCCCAATCAGCCCCAGCATTTT; cdr3_aa: CASSFSPNQPQHF; clone_size: NA; j_call: TRBJ1-5; v_call: TRBV5-4; d_call: NA
cdr3_nt: TGTGCCAGCAGCGCCGGGACAGGGGTCACCGGGGAGCTGTTTTTT; cdr3_aa: CASSAGTGVTGELFF; clone_size: NA; j_call: TRBJ2-2; v_call: TRBV5-4; d_call: TRBD1
cdr3_nt: TGTGCCAGCAGTAAGGGACGGCTGAACACTGAAGCTTTCTTT; cdr3_aa: CASSKGRLNTEAFF; clone_size: NA; j_call: TRBJ1-1; v_call: TRBV27; d_call: NA
cdr3_nt: TGTGCCAGTAGTATCGCAGGGGGCGCTGCCTACAACAATGAGCAGTTCTTC; cdr3_aa: CASSIAGGAAYNNEQFF; clone_size: NA; j_call: TRBJ2-1; v_call: TRBV19; d_call: TRBD1
cdr3_nt: TGTGCCAGCAGCTTAGATAGGTATGAAGCTTTCTTT; cdr3_aa: CASSLDRYEAFF; clone_size: NA; j_call: TRBJ1-1; v_call: TRBV11-2; d_call: NA
cdr3_nt: TGTGCCAGCAGCTTGGCTGGCAAGAACTATGAAAAACTGTTTTTT; cdr3_aa: CASSLAGKNYEKLFF; clone_size: NA; j_call: TRBJ1-4; v_call: TRBV5-4; d_call: NA
cdr3_nt: TGTGCCAGCAGCCTCTATCAGAACACTGAAGCTTTCTTT; cdr3_aa: CASSLYQNTEAFF; clone_size: NA; j_call: TRBJ1-1; v_call: TRBV7-3; d_call: NA
cdr3_nt: TGTGCCAGCTCACCAAGCGACACCCGCGAGCAGTACTTC; cdr3_aa: CASSPSDTREQYF; clone_size: NA; j_call: TRBJ2-7; v_call: TRBV18; d_call: NA
cdr3_nt: TGTGCCAGCAGAGACGGACAGGGAGGCCAGTACTTC; cdr3_aa: CASRDGQGGQYF; clone_size: NA; j_call: TRBJ2-4; v_call: TRBV6-5; d_call: TRBD1
cdr3_nt: TGTGCCAGCTCACCATCCAGCTACGAGCAGTACTTC; cdr3_aa: CASSPSSYEQYF; clone_size: once; j_call: TRBJ2-7; v_call: TRBV18; d_call: NA
cdr3_nt: TGTGCCAGCACCGTTGGACGGGAGGCGACTGAAGCTTTCTTT; cdr3_aa: CASTVGREATEAFF; clone_size: few; j_call: TRBJ1-1; v_call: TRBV6-5; d_call: NA
cdr3_nt: TGTGCCAGCAGGCCTAGCGAAGGATCAAACGGGTATGGCTACACCTTC; cdr3_aa: CASRPSEGSNGYGYTF; clone_size: NA; j_call: TRBJ1-2; v_call: TRBV28; d_call: NA
cdr3_nt: TGTGCCAGCAGCCCACGGACCAACAGGGGTCAGCCCCAGCATTTT; cdr3_aa: CASSPRTNRGQPQHF; clone_size: NA; j_call: TRBJ1-5; v_call: TRBV3-1/TRBV3-2; d_call: TRBD1
cdr3_nt: TGCGCCAGCAGCCAAGGGACAGCTCTGAGCTCCTACAATGAGCAGTTCTTC; cdr3_aa: CASSQGTALSSYNEQFF; clone_size: NA; j_call: TRBJ2-1; v_call: TRBV4-1; d_call: NA
cdr3_nt: TGTGCCAGCAGTTCGGGGCTAGCCAAAAACATTCAGTACTTC; cdr3_aa: CASSSGLAKNIQYF; clone_size: NA; j_call: TRBJ2-4; v_call: TRBV28; d_call: NA
cdr3_nt: TGTGCCACCAGTGACCCTGGACTAGCGGCAGATACGCAGTATTTT; cdr3_aa: CATSDPGLAADTQYF; clone_size: NA; j_call: TRBJ2-3; v_call: TRBV24-1; d_call: TRBD2